The 27 T cell receptor beta chains below all came from one sample that was sequenced in a study of T cell changes during pregnancy in multiple sclerosis. TCRdb's table, derived via immunoSEQ multiplex PCR, lists solely in-frame clones and lacks some. The table has over 65,000 clones, roughly 90% seen once. The input for sequencing was peripheral blood, taken in the first trimester of pregnancy. Receptors were obtained from a female donor with multiple sclerosis, enrolled in a pregnancy study.

As DNA, the CDR3 is TGCGCCAGCAGCCCCCAGCAAGAGACCCAGTACTTC. Translating it yields CASSPQQETQYF. The rearrangement joins TRBV5-1 to TRBJ2-5; D ambiguous. Germline CDR1 SGHRS, CDR2 YFSETQ. V lost 4 bases and J lost 2, with 6 bases in between. CDR3 length: 12 residues.

The chain couples TRBV5-5 to TRBJ2-1, with D perhaps matching TRBD2 (7 bases). CDR1 SGHKS and CDR2 YYEKEE come from the germline V gene (reference sequence). Trimming cost V 7 bases and J 0 bases, with 17 bases left between them. CDR3 length: 16 residues. The CDR3 nucleotides are TGTGCCAGCCGACTAGGGGGGGGACCCTCCTACAATGAGCAGTTCTTC. This sequence encodes CASRLGGGPSYNEQFF.

This sequence joins TRBV5-1 and TRBJ2-1, with 12 positions matching TRBD2. V shed 0 bases and J 5 bases; nucleotides not matched to a gene: 0. Germline V gene lookup returns CDR1 SGHRS and CDR2 YFSETQ. This CDR3 spans 15 amino acids. As DNA, the CDR3 is TGCGCCAGCAGCTTGGGACTAGCGGGAGACAATGAGCAGTTCTTC. As protein: CASSLGLAGDNEQFF.

This rearrangement joins TRBV9 to TRBJ2-1, with TRBD1 matching over 8 bases. CDR1 and CDR2 (germline): SGDLS, YYNGEE. Germline trimming cut 0 bases from V and 6 bases from J; bases unmatched to any gene: 11. The CDR3 length is 17 residues. The CDR3 reads CASSVGGGTGRGNEQFF. The CDR3 coding sequence is TGTGCCAGCAGCGTAGGAGGAGGGACAGGCCGGGGCAATGAGCAGTTCTTC.

The V and J genes are TRBV5-4 and TRBJ1-6, with 7 nucleotides matching TRBD1. V shed 0 bases and J 10 bases; nucleotides not matched to a gene: 7. Germline CDR1 reads SGHNT; CDR2 reads YYREEE (reference sequence). The CDR3 extends over 15 amino acids. The CDR3 sequence: CASSLADRDISPLHF. DNA for the CDR3: TGTGCCAGCAGCTTGGCCGACAGGGACATCTCACCCCTCCACTTT.

This chain uses TRBV14 with TRBJ1-1, with D possibly matching TRBD1 (6 bases). Looked up from germline, CDR1 is SGHDN and CDR2 is FVKESK. The CDR3 spans 16 residues. V lost 0 bases and J 5 bases, leaving 16 bases between the germline ends. For the CDR3, the DNA is TGTGCCAGCAGCCAAGAAGTTGGTAAACAGGGAACTGAAGCTTTCTTT. Its translation is CASSQEVGKQGTEAFF.

This chain joins TRBV9 and TRBJ2-1; no reliable D call. The CDR3 has 16 residues. V was cut by 0 bases and J by 6 bases, with 16 bases left in between. CDR1 is SGDLS, CDR2 YYNGEE, per germline. The CDR3 region is CASSVVGSLRSNEQFF. In DNA form, the CDR3 reads TGTGCCAGCAGCGTAGTTGGTTCCTTGAGAAGCAATGAGCAGTTCTTC.

This chain joins TRBV6-6 and TRBJ2-7; 8 bases are shared with TRBD1. V shed 8 bases and J 1 base; nucleotides not matched to a gene: 1. Germline CDR1 reads MNHNY; CDR2 reads SVGAGI (reference sequence). The CDR3 length is 12 residues. CDR3 region: CASGTGSYEQYF. The CDR3 DNA is TGTGCCAGCGGGACAGGTTCCTACGAGCAGTACTTC.

This clone is a singleton in its sample. The rearrangement links TRBV28 to TRBJ1-5; TRBD1 matches 10 bases. The CDR3 consists of 14 residues. Germline V gene lookup returns CDR1 MDHEN and CDR2 SYDVKM. The junction had 3 bases not matched to a gene; V was cut back by 6 bases and J by 4 bases. The CDR3 sequence: CASRGTGVNQPQHF. CDR3 coding DNA: TGTGCCAGCAGAGGGACAGGGGTTAATCAGCCCCAGCATTTT. The entire variable domain, with the rest obtained from reference TRBV28 and TRBJ1-5, is as follows: DVKVTQSSRYLVKRTGEKVFLECVQDMDHENMFWYRQDPGLGLRLIYFSYDVKMKEKGDIPEGYSVSREKKERFSLILESASTNQTSMYLCASRGTGVNQPQHFGDGTRLSIL.

The chain carries TRBV29-1 and TRBJ1-1; 8 bases align to TRBD1. This CDR3 is built from 17 residues. Looked up from germline, CDR1 is SQVTM and CDR2 is ANQGSEA. V shed 6 bases and J 0 bases; nucleotides not matched to a gene: 15. The CDR3 protein is CSVAQVGQASLNTEAFF. Written as DNA, the CDR3 is TGCAGCGTCGCTCAAGTGGGACAGGCGTCGTTGAACACTGAAGCTTTCTTT.

This clone was observed once. V usage is TRBV29-1 and J usage is TRBJ2-2, with D unresolved. CDR1 is SQVTM, CDR2 ANQGSEA, per germline. V lost 4 bases to trimming and J lost 1 base, with 10 bases between them. The CDR3 is 14 residues long. CDR3 coding DNA: TGCAGCGTTGGCTCAGCAGGGAACACCGGGGAGCTGTTTTTT. Translation: CSVGSAGNTGELFF.

The chain recombines TRBV9 with TRBJ2-2; D is uncertain. Germline V gives CDR1 SGDLS, CDR2 YYNGEE. V lost 0 bases and J 0 bases, leaving 6 bases between the germline ends. The CDR3 length is 15 residues. CDR3 amino acids: CASSVVSANTGELFF. Written as DNA, the CDR3 is TGTGCCAGCAGCGTAGTCAGCGCGAACACCGGGGAGCTGTTTTTT.

The V gene is TRBV28, the J gene TRBJ2-2; D uncertain. V lost 3 bases to trimming and J lost 5 bases, with 19 bases between them. Germline CDR1 reads MDHEN; CDR2 reads SYDVKM. CDR3 length equals 17 residues. The CDR3 spells CASSFVTPQRSTGELFF. CDR3 DNA sequence: TGTGCCAGCAGTTTCGTAACACCTCAGCGATCTACCGGGGAGCTGTTTTTT.

The chain recombines TRBV5-1 with TRBJ2-5; no clear D gene. V lost 7 bases and J 2 bases, leaving 12 bases between the germline ends. From germline, CDR1 is SGHRS and CDR2 YFSETQ. This CDR3 region has 13 residues. This CDR3 is CASSPVSQETQYF. CDR3 nucleotides: TGCGCCAGCTCTCCAGTTTCTCAAGAGACCCAGTACTTC.

The rearrangement uses TRBV5-6 and TRBJ2-3; 8 nucleotides match TRBD2. With V trimmed by 0 bases and J by 4 bases, 4 bases remained unmatched. CDR3 length: 15 amino acids. Germline V gene lookup returns CDR1 SGHDT and CDR2 YYEEEE. In DNA, the CDR3 is TGTGCCAGCAGCTTGGCGGGACTAGTTCCAGATACGCAGTATTTT. Translated: CASSLAGLVPDTQYF.

This sequence joins TRBV11-2 and TRBJ2-1, with TRBD2 matching over 8 bases. The CDR3 has 16 amino acids. Germline V gene data show CDR1 as SGHAT and CDR2 as FQNNGV. Unmatched junction bases numbered 9, after V lost 5 bases and J lost 3 bases. CDR3 nucleotides: TGTGCCAGCAGCATCCTTAGCGGGAATCTCTACAATGAGCAGTTCTTC. It encodes CASSILSGNLYNEQFF.

CDR3: CASSVPGSLNTEAFF. In nucleotides, the CDR3 is TGTGCCAGCAGTGTCCCAGGTTCGTTGAACACTGAAGCTTTCTTT. The chain uses TRBV2 and TRBJ1-1; D ambiguous. The CDR3 length is 15 residues. The germline gives CDR1 SNHLY, CDR2 FYNNEI. Trimming removed 4 bases from V and 0 bases from J, with 12 bases in between.

V and J are TRBV23-1 and TRBJ2-5; 10 bases align to TRBD1. TRBV23-1 is given ORF status, its function remaining uncertain. The CDR3 consists of 17 residues. J gave up 1 base and V 2 bases, and 7 bases lay outside the gene matches. The CDR3 DNA reads TGCGCCAGCAGTCAACCTCGACAGGGGGCTGTCCAAGAGACCCAGTACTTC. Residues: CASSQPRQGAVQETQYF.

This clone has just one count. The rearrangement joins TRBV30 to TRBJ2-7; no clear D gene. Germline CDR1 GTSNPN, CDR2 SVGIG (reference sequence). This CDR3 spans 13 amino acids. V gave up 5 bases and J gave up 3 bases, with 14 bases separating them. CDR3 DNA sequence: TGTGCCTGGGGAGCGCCGAACAACTACGAGCAGTACTTC. Its protein product is CAWGAPNNYEQYF.

The chain links TRBV7-2 to TRBJ1-2; unclear D gene. This CDR3 comprises 13 residues. V was shortened by 4 bases and J by 7 bases, with 13 bases between the two germline ends. The germline V gene has CDR1 SGHTA and CDR2 FQGNSA. CDR3 nucleotide sequence: TGTGCCAGCAGCTCCACACCATCCCTTGGCTACACCTTC. Amino acid sequence: CASSSTPSLGYTF.

The chain has TRBV13 and TRBJ1-3, with a tentative D call TRBD1 (5 bases). This CDR3 spans 15 amino acids. Trimming removed 0 bases from V and 2 bases from J, with 8 bases in between. From germline, CDR1 is PRHDT and CDR2 FYEKMQ (reference sequence). CDR3 in DNA: TGTGCCAGCAGCTTAGGGCGGGGGGCTGGAAACACCATATATTTT. It is translated as CASSLGRGAGNTIYF.

This chain links TRBV5-1 with TRBJ2-5, with 10 bases fitting TRBD1. CDR1 is SGHRS, CDR2 YFSETQ, per germline. J was trimmed by 0 bases and V by 7 bases; bases with no gene match: 6. The CDR3 totals 15 residues. CDR3: CASSGDRGDQETQYF. DNA for the CDR3: TGCGCCAGCTCCGGGGACAGGGGTGACCAAGAGACCCAGTACTTC.

This chain links TRBV14 with TRBJ1-4; D gene uncertain. V was shortened by 0 bases and J by 6 bases, with 5 bases between the two germline ends. Germline loops: CDR1 SGHDN, CDR2 FVKESK. This CDR3 has 13 residues. CDR3 amino acids: CASSQDLYEKLFF. As DNA, the CDR3 is TGTGCCAGCAGCCAAGATCTTTATGAAAAACTGTTTTTT.

The chain joins TRBV6-1 to TRBJ2-5; 8 nucleotides align to TRBD1. Germline V gene data show CDR1 as MNHNS and CDR2 as SASEGT. With 4 bases clipped from V and 2 bases from J, the junction kept 6 bases outside the gene matches. The CDR3 is 15 amino acids. CDR3 in amino acids: CASSADRGVQETQYF. In nucleotides, the CDR3 is TGTGCCAGCAGTGCCGACAGGGGAGTTCAAGAGACCCAGTACTTC.

The V call is TRBV27, the J call TRBJ1-5; 7 nucleotides line up with TRBD1. V lost 5 bases to trimming and J lost 1 base; unmatched junction nucleotides: 5. Germline V gene lookup returns CDR1 MNHEY and CDR2 SMNVEV (reference sequence). The CDR3 contains 15 residues. DNA for the CDR3: TGTGCCAGCAGTGACCGACAGGGCAGCAATCAGCCCCAGCATTTT. Its protein product is CASSDRQGSNQPQHF.

This clone has only one observation. The chain couples TRBV28 to TRBJ2-7; 7 bases line up with TRBD2. Germline CDR1 MDHEN, CDR2 SYDVKM. J lost 6 bases, V lost 2 bases, and 4 bases had no gene match. The length of the CDR3 is 13 residues. CDR3 in amino acids: CASSLGTSVEQYF. CDR3 sequence (DNA): TGTGCCAGCAGTTTAGGAACTAGCGTCGAGCAGTACTTC.

This chain joins TRBV5-1 and TRBJ2-7; 7 nucleotides align to TRBD1. Germline V lookup: CDR1 SGHRS, CDR2 YFSETQ. The CDR3 runs to 14 residues. With 3 bases clipped from V and 1 base from J, the junction kept 4 bases outside the gene matches. The CDR3 region has the DNA TGCGCCAGCAGCTGGGGGACAGTATCCTACGAGCAGTACTTC. Its protein product is CASSWGTVSYEQYF. The whole variable domain, remainder taken from reference TRBV5-1 and TRBJ2-7, is KAGVTQTPRYLIKTRGQQVTLSCSPISGHRSVSWYQQTPGQGLQFLFEYFSETQRNKGNFPGRFSGRQFSNSRSEMNVSTLELGDSALYLCASSWGTVSYEQYFGPGTRLTVT.